This record covers a single TCR beta chain. This clone's antigen is unknown. The input lacks base qualities; no much larger clone sits a single base away. V loses 5 bases of germline sequence and J loses 6 bases, and the interval between the two ends is 11 bases. Based on the germline V gene (reference sequence), the CDR1 and CDR2 sequences are MNHNY and SVGAGI. Measured from the cysteine to the phenylalanine, the CDR3 is 13 residues long. Only the CDR3 DNA stays, 39 bases, in frame from base 1. The source of the sample is a study of T cells in tuberculosis (dated by TCRdb to the late 2010s). About the investigation overall: The study combined CD1B tetramers and high-throughput TCR immunosequencing to characterize T cells specific for the mycobacterial lipid antigen glucose monomycolate (GMM). A South African clinical cohort compared IGRA-negative adolescents, IGRA-positive adolescents with latent tuberculosis and adults with active tuberculosis, 10 to 11 per group.

The immunoSEQ multiplex PCR assay was used to generate TCR libraries, with TCR-beta and/or TCR-alpha/delta assays applied to each sample. The amplified TCR libraries were sequenced on the Illumina high-throughput platform. Per the source publication's procedure: Clustering and dimensionality reduction were performed using pairwise TCRdist distances among GMM-specific receptors from ex vivo sorted or in vitro expanded T cells. The score assigned to each clinical repertoire was mean NN-distance, meaning the average TCRdist to the nearest 10% of tetramer-positive reference sequences. GEM TCR motif frequency was calculated as the fraction of unique TCRs that matched known GEM sequences by V/J usage and CDR3 length. Linear discriminant analysis with leave-one-out cross-validation, implemented in scikit-learn, was used to classify active tuberculosis. TCRdb stores this immuneACCESS table with in-frame sequences only. Part of the clones is absent; in the studies checked, under half of the shortfall reflects unresolved V genes, and no reason is known for the rest. The V and J calls and clone size come from that table; D and trimming were worked out from the DNA. The sample data list over 40,000 clones, and about 95% of these were observed just once. Roughly 7% of the sample is taken by the ten largest.

At study entry, adolescents were screened for latent tuberculosis infection using a tuberculin skin test and the QuantiFERON-TB GOLD In-Tube IGRA. Immunosequencing was performed on unsorted cryopreserved PBMC and covered 100,000 or so T cells per clinical donor on average. Eleven high schools in the Worcester region of the Western Cape, South Africa, served as enrollment sites for adolescents aged 12 to 18 years. Ten or so M. tuberculosis-infected adolescents and some ten uninfected adolescents were selected, with the two groups matched for age and sex. PBMC from adolescents were isolated by density centrifugation from freshly drawn heparinized blood and were then cryopreserved. General findings and caveats noted by the study authors: Clinical samples were selected based on the availability of cryopreserved specimens, with adults included as active tuberculosis cases and adolescents included as controls. Smaller mean NN-distances to GMM-specific TCRs were observed in active tuberculosis TCR-alpha repertoires than in IGRA-negative controls, suggesting clonal expansion of GMM-specific TCRs. Shorter CDR3-alpha lengths in active tuberculosis patients partly drove the smaller NN-distances, and the TCR-beta difference was not statistically significant. Using GEM motif frequencies, a classifier achieved about 70% accuracy, whereas a classifier built on the diverse GMM-specific repertoire got to under 90% accuracy (AUROC roughly 0.9).

The clonotype was recovered from a donor aged 10-29 years with latent tuberculosis or without tuberculosis infection. This receptor chain uses TRBV6-6 and TRBJ2-1, with an unclear D gene assignment. The material sequenced was PBMCs. The nucleotide sequence reads as follows: TGTGCCAGCAGTCGGCTAGTGCTCAATGAGCAGTTCTTC. Its translation is CASSRLVLNEQFF.